This T cell receptor beta chain was sequenced for a study of glioma-infiltrating T cells after dendritic cell vaccination. V was pared by 2 bases and J by 3 bases, with 10 bases between. The CDR3 is 14 amino acids. Germline V lookup: CDR1 SEHNR, CDR2 FQNEAQ (reference sequence). The method was immunoSEQ multiplex PCR; TCRdb's version includes in-frame clones alone and lacks a portion of them. The profile shows roughly 100,000 clones, roughly 76% of them singletons. The TCR originated in a human donor with glioblastoma. Material: blood, obtained before dendritic cell vaccination. This rearrangement joins TRBV7-9 to TRBJ1-2; no clear D gene. The CDR3 protein is CASSLRLEDYGYTF. The CDR3, as DNA: TGTGCCAGCAGCTTAAGACTCGAGGACTATGGCTACACCTTC.